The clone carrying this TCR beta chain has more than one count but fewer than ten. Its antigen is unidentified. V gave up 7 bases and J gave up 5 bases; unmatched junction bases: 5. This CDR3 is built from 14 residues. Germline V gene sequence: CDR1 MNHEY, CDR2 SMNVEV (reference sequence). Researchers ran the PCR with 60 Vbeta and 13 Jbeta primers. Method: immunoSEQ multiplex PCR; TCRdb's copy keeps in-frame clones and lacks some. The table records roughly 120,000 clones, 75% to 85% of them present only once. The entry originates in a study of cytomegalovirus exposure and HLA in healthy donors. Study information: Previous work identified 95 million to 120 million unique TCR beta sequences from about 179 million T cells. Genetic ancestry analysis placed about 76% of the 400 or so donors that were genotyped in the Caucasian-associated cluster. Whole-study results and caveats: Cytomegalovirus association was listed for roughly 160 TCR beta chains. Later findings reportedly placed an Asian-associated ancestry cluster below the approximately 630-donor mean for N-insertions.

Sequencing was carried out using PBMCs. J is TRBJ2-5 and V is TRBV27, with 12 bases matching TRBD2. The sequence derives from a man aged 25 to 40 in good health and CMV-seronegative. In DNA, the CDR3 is TGTGCCAGCATCCCGACTAGCGGGGGTGAGACCCAGTACTTC. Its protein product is CASIPTSGGETQYF.